The TCR beta chain described here comes from a study of T cell repertoires and HLA-DP antigens (dated by TCRdb to about 2018). Broadly, across the study: The study used an in vitro model of CD4+ T cell alloreactivity against allogeneic HLA-DP presented by transduced HeLa cells. One alloantigen differed from self by one peptide-binding groove amino acid, whereas the other differed by ten, modelling structurally similar versus dissimilar alloantigens. On average, approximately 200 ng of DNA went in for sorted CD137+CD4+ samples, versus around 1.1 ug for pre-culture CD4+ samples. Of the three donors, two were male and one was female, and their ages ranged from the 18-to-29 age band up to the 60-to-69 age band.

Magnetic bead negative selection was used to isolate untouched CD4+ T cells from Ficoll-separated PBMC, with purity averaging roughly 98%. Magnetic beads were used to isolate untouched CD4+ T cells from Ficoll-separated PBMC, giving approximately 98% purity with negligible CD8+ contamination. Peripheral blood mononuclear cells came from the buffy coats of a few healthy blood donors. Each of the three donors was CMV seronegative. The DNeasy Blood & Tissue Kit was used to extract genomic DNA. TCRB sequencing was performed on genomic DNA from sorted CD137+CD4+ cells and pre-culture CD4+ baseline samples from each subject. Paper-wide results and their limitations: Separate analysis of naive and memory CD4+ repertoires was not performed. Sorted CD137+ cells showed similar clonality against both alloantigens, at about 0.39, which was much higher than the roughly 0.041 seen in pre-culture samples. An average cumulative frequency of around 35% against one allele and about 48% against the other was found for clones undetected before culture. Limitations were identified as the inclusion of only three donors, the use of a non-physiological HeLa antigen-presenting system, and the use of total CD4+ responder cells.

Of note for this clone: Its binding antigen is unknown. No quality values exist for individual bases; no much larger clone is one base distant.

The CDR1 and CDR2 encoded by the germline V gene are MNHEY and SVGAGI. The CDR3 contains 14 residues, cysteine and valine counted. Only CDR3 DNA remains: 42 bases, in frame from the first base. V is pared back by 9 bases and J by 1 base, with 16 bases lying between the germline termini. TCRB CDR3 regions were amplified with the immunoSEQ multiplex PCR using forward primers for 54 TRBV segments and reverse primers for 13 TRBJ segments. Pre-culture CD4+ samples were sequenced at deep resolution with a target of more than 150,000 T cell genomes. Sequencing of the amplicons on an Illumina HiSeq System generated 87 bp reads spanning the CDR3. In the source study's methods: PCR and sequencing errors in the reads were corrected, and CDR3 regions were defined by aligning to IMGT reference sequences. Synthetic template pools were used to estimate template counts and unique rearrangement counts. Clonality was calculated as 1 minus Pielou's evenness. The Daley-Smith estimator was used to estimate richness. Morisita's index was used to measure repertoire overlap. Clones present in cultured samples but not detected in the pre-culture repertoire of the same donor were defined as low-abundance clones. TCRdb stores this immuneACCESS table with in-frame sequences only. Part of the clones is absent; in the studies checked, under half of the shortfall reflects unresolved V genes, and no reason is known for the rest. That table furnishes V, J and clone size, whereas the DNA furnished D and trimming. Here the sample has about 120,000 clones; 92% occur a single time. The ten largest clones represent about 0.27% of the sample.

Recombination connected TRBV6-5 to TRBJ2-7; TRBD1 is a possible D gene, resting on 6 matching bases. Sequences were obtained from CD4+ T cells from PBMCs. The source of this sequence is a woman aged 18-29 years in good health and CMV-seronegative. The nucleotide sequence is TGTGCCAGTCGTAATCGACAGGAATCCTACGAGCAGTACGTC. This translates into CASRNRQESYEQYV.